The rows below give T cell receptor beta chains drawn from one sample of a study of technical replicates of blood from a few donors. Here immunoSEQ multiplex PCR was the method, and the copy in TCRdb shows in-frame clones only, minus some. The table lists about 70,000 clones, approximately 94% of them singletons, with approximately 0.4% in the top ten. Sequencing used T cells isolated from PBMCs. Every receptor here comes from a human donor in good health. CDR3s include the opening cysteine and the closing phenylalanine or tryptophan.

V gene: TRBV29-1; J gene: TRBJ2-3; CDR3 protein: CSVRDSGADTQYF
V gene: TRBV6-5; J gene: TRBJ2-7; CDR3 protein: CASTRTSGLSYEQYF
V gene: TRBV30; J gene: TRBJ2-1; CDR3 protein: CAWSPISRVEQFF
V gene: TRBV28; J gene: TRBJ1-5; CDR3 protein: CASSRDRVNQPQHF
V gene: TRBV7-3; J gene: TRBJ2-5; CDR3 protein: CASSLTGMETQYF
V gene: TRBV14; J gene: TRBJ2-7; CDR3 protein: CASSVGLAGFYEQYF
V gene: TRBV30; J gene: TRBJ2-3; CDR3 protein: CAWGQDTDTQYF
V gene: TRBV5-4; J gene: TRBJ2-1; CDR3 protein: CASSLGTRVHEQFF
V gene: TRBV9; J gene: TRBJ1-3; CDR3 protein: CASSTRGVSGNTIYF
V gene: TRBV29-1; J gene: TRBJ2-2; CDR3 protein: CSVEGQGTPGELFF
V gene: TRBV19; J gene: TRBJ1-2; CDR3 protein: CASRRGAQGVPGYTF
V gene: TRBV7-9; J gene: TRBJ1-2; CDR3 protein: CASSFLRDRDNYGYTF
V gene: TRBV2; J gene: TRBJ2-1; CDR3 protein: CASSDRTGVNEQFF
V gene: TRBV10-3; J gene: TRBJ2-3; CDR3 protein: CAISESGQGGTDTQYF